This TCR beta chain emerged from a study of technical replicates of blood from a handful of donors. This clone was counted only a few times. Data came from immunoSEQ multiplex PCR; TCRdb stores just in-frame clones and leaves some out. Of 55,000 to 70,000 clones in the sample, about 90% are singletons; the top ten hold about 4.8%. This CDR3 spans 14 amino acids. Germline CDR1 reads MNHEY; CDR2 reads SMNVEV (reference sequence). J gave up 2 bases and V 8 bases, and 3 bases lay outside the gene matches. The sequenced sample consisted of PBMCs. The chain links TRBV27 to TRBJ1-6; 7 bases map to TRBD1. This clonotype was obtained from a human donor in good health. Some clones in this sample may be carry-over from other donors' samples. This CDR3 reads CASRQGPYNSPLHF. The CDR3 nucleotides read TGTGCCAGCCGACAGGGCCCCTATAATTCACCCCTCCACTTT.